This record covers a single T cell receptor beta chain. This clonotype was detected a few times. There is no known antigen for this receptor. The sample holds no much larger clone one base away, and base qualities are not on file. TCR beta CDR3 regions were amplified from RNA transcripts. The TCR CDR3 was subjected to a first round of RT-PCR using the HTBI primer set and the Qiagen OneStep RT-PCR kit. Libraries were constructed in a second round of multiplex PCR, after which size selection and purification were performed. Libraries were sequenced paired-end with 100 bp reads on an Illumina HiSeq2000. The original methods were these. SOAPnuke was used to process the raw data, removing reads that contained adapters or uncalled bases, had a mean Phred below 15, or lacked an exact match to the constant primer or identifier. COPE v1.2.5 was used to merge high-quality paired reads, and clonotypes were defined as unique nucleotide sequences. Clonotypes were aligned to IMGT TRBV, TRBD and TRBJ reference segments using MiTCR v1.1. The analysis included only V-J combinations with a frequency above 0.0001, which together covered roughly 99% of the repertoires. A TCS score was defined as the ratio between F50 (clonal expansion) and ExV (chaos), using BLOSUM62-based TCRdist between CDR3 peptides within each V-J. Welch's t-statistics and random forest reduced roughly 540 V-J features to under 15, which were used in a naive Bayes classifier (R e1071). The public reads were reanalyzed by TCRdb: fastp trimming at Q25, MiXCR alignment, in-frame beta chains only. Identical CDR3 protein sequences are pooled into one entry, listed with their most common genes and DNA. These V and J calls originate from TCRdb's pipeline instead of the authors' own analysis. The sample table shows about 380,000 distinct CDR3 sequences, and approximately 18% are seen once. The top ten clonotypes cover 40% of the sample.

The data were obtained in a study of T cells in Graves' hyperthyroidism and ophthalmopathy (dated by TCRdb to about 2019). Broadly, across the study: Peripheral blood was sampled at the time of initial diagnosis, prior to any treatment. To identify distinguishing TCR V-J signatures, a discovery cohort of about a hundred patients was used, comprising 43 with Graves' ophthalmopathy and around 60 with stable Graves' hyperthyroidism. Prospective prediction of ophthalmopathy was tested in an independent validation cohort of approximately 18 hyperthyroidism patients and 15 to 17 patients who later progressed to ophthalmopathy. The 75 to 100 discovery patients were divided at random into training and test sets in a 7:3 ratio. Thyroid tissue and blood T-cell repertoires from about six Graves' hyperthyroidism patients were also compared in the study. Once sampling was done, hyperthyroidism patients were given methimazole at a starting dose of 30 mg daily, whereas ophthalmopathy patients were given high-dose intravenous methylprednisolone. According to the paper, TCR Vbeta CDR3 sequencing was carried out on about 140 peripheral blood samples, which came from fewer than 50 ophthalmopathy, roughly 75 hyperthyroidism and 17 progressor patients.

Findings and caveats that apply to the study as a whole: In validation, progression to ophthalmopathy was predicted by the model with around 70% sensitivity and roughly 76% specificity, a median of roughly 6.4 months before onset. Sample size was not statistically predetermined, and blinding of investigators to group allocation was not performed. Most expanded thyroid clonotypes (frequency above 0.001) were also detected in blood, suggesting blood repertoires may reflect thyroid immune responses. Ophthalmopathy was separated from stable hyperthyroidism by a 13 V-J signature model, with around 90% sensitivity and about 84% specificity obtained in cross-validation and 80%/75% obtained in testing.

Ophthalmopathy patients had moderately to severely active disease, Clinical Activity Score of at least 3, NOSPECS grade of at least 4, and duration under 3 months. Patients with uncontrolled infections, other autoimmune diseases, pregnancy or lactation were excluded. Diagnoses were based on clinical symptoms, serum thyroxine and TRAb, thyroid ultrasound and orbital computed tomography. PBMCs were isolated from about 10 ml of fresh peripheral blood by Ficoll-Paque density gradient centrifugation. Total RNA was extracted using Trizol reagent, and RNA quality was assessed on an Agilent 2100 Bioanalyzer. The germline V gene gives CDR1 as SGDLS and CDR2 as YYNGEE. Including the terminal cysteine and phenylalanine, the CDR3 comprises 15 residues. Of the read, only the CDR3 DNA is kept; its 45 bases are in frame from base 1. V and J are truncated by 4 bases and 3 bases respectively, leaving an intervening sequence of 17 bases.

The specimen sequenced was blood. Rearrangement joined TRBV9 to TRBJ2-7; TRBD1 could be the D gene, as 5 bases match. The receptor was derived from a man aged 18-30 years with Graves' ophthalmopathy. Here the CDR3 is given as CASSRLQTDNYEQYF. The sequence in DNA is TGTGCCAGCAGCCGCCTCCAGACAGACAACTACGAGCAGTACTTC.